These T cell receptor beta chains were read from a single sample in a study of PD-1 blockade in mismatch repair-deficient tumors. Sequencing was performed with immunoSEQ multiplex PCR; in TCRdb, only in-frame clones are kept and a portion is missing. In the table there are about 100,000 clones, 70% to 85% of which are singletons. This sample comprised peripheral blood, obtained approximately 36 weeks after starting pembrolizumab. Source of these receptors: an adult with mismatch repair-deficient cancer. Each CDR3 is given with its conserved first and last residue.

v_call	j_call	cdr3_aa
TRBV6-9	TRBJ1-5	CASSFPEQGNQPQHF
TRBV25-1	TRBJ2-3	CASSEIGTDTQYF
TRBV15	TRBJ2-1	CATSRGRLAGGSYNEQFF
TRBV21-1	TRBJ1-1	CASRKRVVSGSMNTEAFF
TRBV4-1	TRBJ1-1	CASSHGSGADTEAFF
TRBV7-6	TRBJ2-2	CASSFAGTGTGELFF
TRBV7-9	TRBJ1-2	CASSRDRGRSYTF
TRBV30	TRBJ1-5	CAFQTRTGGIQPQHF
TRBV5-1	TRBJ2-1	CASSLAVTGSHEQFF
TRBV6-5	TRBJ1-3	CASSPTGLNTIYF
TRBV4-2	TRBJ2-1	CASSSGQVGAEQFF
TRBV6-1	TRBJ2-1	CASSLGGQGRFF
TRBV10-3	TRBJ1-4	CAIRPGQEAEKLFF
TRBV12-5	TRBJ2-1	CASGPRGDRGLDEQFF
TRBV19	TRBJ1-1	CASSIGPGLNTEAFF
TRBV19	TRBJ2-1	CASSGTSYGVVNEQFF